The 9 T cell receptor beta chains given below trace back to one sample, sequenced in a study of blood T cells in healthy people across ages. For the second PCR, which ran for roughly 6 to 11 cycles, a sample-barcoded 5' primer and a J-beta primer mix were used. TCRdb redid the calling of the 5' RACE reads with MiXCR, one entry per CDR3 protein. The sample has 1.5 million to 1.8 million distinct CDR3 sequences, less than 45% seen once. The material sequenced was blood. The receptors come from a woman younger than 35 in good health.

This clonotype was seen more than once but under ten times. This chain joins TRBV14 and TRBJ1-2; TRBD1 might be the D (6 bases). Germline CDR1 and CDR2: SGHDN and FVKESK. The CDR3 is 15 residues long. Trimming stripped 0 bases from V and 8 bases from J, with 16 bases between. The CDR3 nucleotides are TGTGCCAGCAGCCAAGATCGATGGGGGGCGCAGGGCTACACCTTC. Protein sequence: CASSQDRWGAQGYTF.

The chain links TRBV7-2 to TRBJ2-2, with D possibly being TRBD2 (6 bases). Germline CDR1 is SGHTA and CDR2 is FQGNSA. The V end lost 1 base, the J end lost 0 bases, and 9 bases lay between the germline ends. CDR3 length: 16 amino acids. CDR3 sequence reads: CASSLVLATNTGELFF. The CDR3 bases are TGTGCCAGCAGCTTAGTCCTAGCGACGAACACCGGGGAGCTGTTTTTT.

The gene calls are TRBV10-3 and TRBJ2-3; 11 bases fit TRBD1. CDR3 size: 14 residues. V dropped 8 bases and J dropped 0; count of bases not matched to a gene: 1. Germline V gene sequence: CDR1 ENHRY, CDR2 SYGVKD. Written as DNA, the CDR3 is TGTGCCATCGGGACAGGGGGAAGCACAGATACGCAGTATTTT. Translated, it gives CAIGTGGSTDTQYF.

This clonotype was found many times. The CDR3 loop is CASSFQPNTEAFF. For the CDR3, the DNA is TGTGCCAGCAGTTTTCAGCCGAACACTGAAGCTTTCTTT. The V and J genes are TRBV12-3 or TRBV12-4 and TRBJ1-1, with no clear D. The CDR3 runs to 13 residues. With 3 bases removed from V and 1 base from J, the gap between germline ends came to 6 bases.

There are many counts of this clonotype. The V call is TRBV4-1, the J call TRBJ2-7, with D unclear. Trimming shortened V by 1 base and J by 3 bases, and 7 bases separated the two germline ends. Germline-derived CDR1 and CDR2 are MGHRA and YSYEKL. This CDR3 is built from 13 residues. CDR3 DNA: TGCGCCAGCAGCCAAGGGAAAAGCTACGAGCAGTACTTC. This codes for CASSQGKSYEQYF.

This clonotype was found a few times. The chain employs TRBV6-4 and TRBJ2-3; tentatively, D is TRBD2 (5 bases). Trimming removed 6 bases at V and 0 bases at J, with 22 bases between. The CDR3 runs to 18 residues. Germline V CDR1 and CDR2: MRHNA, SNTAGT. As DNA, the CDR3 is TGTGCCAGCAGGTTCCGCTTGCCAAAGCGGCCTAGCACAGATACGCAGTATTTT. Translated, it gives CASRFRLPKRPSTDTQYF.

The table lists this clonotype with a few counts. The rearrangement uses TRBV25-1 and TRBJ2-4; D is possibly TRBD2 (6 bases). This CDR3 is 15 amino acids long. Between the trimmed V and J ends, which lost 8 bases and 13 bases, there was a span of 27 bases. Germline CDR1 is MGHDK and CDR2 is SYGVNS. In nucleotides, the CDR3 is TGTGCCAGCGACCAGACGGGGGATTTTCCGATTGAGCAGTACTTC. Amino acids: CASDQTGDFPIEQYF.

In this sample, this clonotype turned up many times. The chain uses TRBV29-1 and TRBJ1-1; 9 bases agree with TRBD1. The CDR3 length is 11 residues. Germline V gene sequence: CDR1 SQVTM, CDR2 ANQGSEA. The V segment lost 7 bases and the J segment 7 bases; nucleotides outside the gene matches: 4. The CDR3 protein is CSADRGIEAFF. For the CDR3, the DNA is TGCAGCGCTGACAGGGGGATTGAAGCTTTCTTT.

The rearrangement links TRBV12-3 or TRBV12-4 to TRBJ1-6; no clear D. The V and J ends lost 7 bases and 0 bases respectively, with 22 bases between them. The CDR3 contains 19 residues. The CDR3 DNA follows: TGTGCCAGCACCATACCCAGCATTCGGACCGACTCCTATAATTCACCCCTCCACTTT. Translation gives CASTIPSIRTDSYNSPLHF.